This T cell receptor beta chain was identified during a study of regulatory T cells in long-lasting Graves disease. Described time point: persistent/refractory GD, antithyroid drugs over 5 years with positive TRAb. The TCR library was made from RNA that had been extracted from PBMCs in TRIzol. On this clonotype itself: A much larger clone differs by one base, so this may be a read error.

Trimming took 8 bases from V and 3 from J, leaving 10 bases between them. CDR1 and CDR2 from the germline V gene are SNHLY and FYNNEI. This CDR3 has 13 amino acids. Researchers made TCR beta libraries by using iRepertoire HTBI primers and running Arm-PCR on CDR3 regions. TCRdb re-called the multiplex PCR reads through MiXCR, storing one row per CDR3 protein. The table shows a few hundred thousand distinct CDR3 sequences, with 20% to 25% occurring only once. This chain connects TRBV2 to TRBJ2-2, with D possibly being TRBD1 or TRBD2 (5 bases each). The clonotype originates from a female donor with Graves disease. The sample in question was peripheral blood mononuclear cells (PBMCs), obtained when the disease was refractory, from a patient treated with antithyroid drugs. The CDR3 bases are TGTGCCAGCGAACAGGAGGACACCGGGGAGCTGTTTTTT. As protein: CASEQEDTGELFF.